A selection of T cell receptor beta chains follows, all from one sample in a study of radiation and T cells in renal cell carcinoma. Profiled with immunoSEQ multiplex PCR; TCRdb holds only in-frame clones, not every one. The sample has about 140,000 clones, 83% seen once; the top ten hold roughly 25%. The sample consisted of blood, taken from a patient whose treatment included radiotherapy and nephrectomy. These receptors all come from a woman in her forties or fifties with renal cell carcinoma. Both conserved end residues are part of each CDR3. D genes are given only for firm matches. Clone size, where shown, is once, few, many, or a class for clones that have expanded.

v_gene	j_gene	d_gene	abundance	CDR3aa	CDR3nt
TRBV25-1	TRBJ2-1	NA	NA	CASSDLDNSFYNEQFF	TGTGCCAGCAGTGACCTGGACAACAGTTTCTACAATGAGCAGTTCTTC
TRBV6-1	TRBJ1-2	NA	NA	CASSNRLVYGYTF	TGTGCCAGCAGTAACAGACTAGTCTATGGCTACACCTTC
TRBV6-5	TRBJ1-4	NA	NA	CASSYSGDEKLFF	TGTGCCAGCAGTTACTCGGGGGATGAAAAACTGTTTTTT
TRBV4-2	TRBJ2-7	TRBD2	NA	CASSQDTGLANKGYF	TGTGCCAGCAGCCAAGATACTGGACTAGCGAACAAGGGGTACTTC
TRBV7-6	TRBJ2-7	NA	NA	CASSLGDGAEQYF	TGTGCCAGCAGCCTAGGGGACGGAGCCGAGCAGTACTTC
TRBV30	TRBJ1-5	NA	NA	CAWSVAGGNQPQHF	TGTGCCTGGAGTGTGGCCGGAGGAAATCAGCCCCAGCATTTT
TRBV19	TRBJ1-1	NA	few	CASLRRLNAPEAFF	TGTGCCAGTTTACGGCGGTTGAACGCTCCTGAAGCTTTCTTT
TRBV7-8	TRBJ1-1	NA	NA	CASRLTGAEAFF	TGTGCCAGCAGGCTAACGGGGGCTGAAGCTTTCTTT
TRBV28	TRBJ2-7	TRBD2	NA	CASSAGTSSSYEQYF	TGTGCCAGCAGCGCCGGGACTAGCTCGTCCTACGAGCAGTACTTC
TRBV7-9	TRBJ1-3	NA	NA	CASSTDFSGNTIYF	TGTGCCAGCAGCACGGACTTCTCTGGAAACACCATATATTTT
TRBV5-1	TRBJ2-1	TRBD1	once	CASSHGTGSNEQFF	TGCGCCAGCAGCCACGGGACAGGTTCAAATGAGCAGTTCTTC
TRBV7-9	TRBJ1-1	NA	once	CASSTRETENTEAFF	TGTGCCAGCAGCACTCGGGAGACAGAGAACACTGAAGCTTTCTTT
TRBV29-1	TRBJ2-6	NA	NA	CSVPQEQSGANVLTF	TGCAGCGTTCCGCAAGAACAGTCTGGGGCCAACGTCCTGACTTTC
TRBV5-6	TRBJ2-7	TRBD1	NA	CASSLTGTYEQYF	TGTGCCAGCAGTCTGACAGGGACCTACGAGCAGTACTTC
TRBV28	TRBJ1-3	TRBD1	NA	CASSSTGEAGNTIYF	TGTGCCAGCAGTTCGACAGGGGAAGCTGGAAACACCATATATTTT
TRBV4-3	TRBJ2-2	TRBD2	few	CASSLTSANTGELFF	TGCGCCAGCAGCCTAACTAGCGCCAACACCGGGGAGCTGTTTTTT
TRBV2	TRBJ1-2	TRBD1	NA	CASSAQGRFEDGYTF	TGTGCCAGCAGCGCACAGGGGCGCTTTGAGGATGGCTACACCTTC
TRBV7-7	TRBJ2-1	TRBD1	NA	CASSSGQGARNEQFF	TGTGCCAGCAGCTCGGGACAGGGGGCGAGGAATGAGCAGTTCTTC
TRBV30	TRBJ2-2	NA	NA	CAWSRGNGELFF	TGTGCCTGGAGTAGGGGGAACGGGGAGCTGTTTTTT
TRBV7-2	TRBJ2-7	NA	NA	CASSPQPQSYEQYF	TGTGCCAGCAGCCCTCAGCCCCAGTCCTACGAGCAGTACTTC
TRBV30	TRBJ1-4	TRBD1	few	CAWSVTRGRSEEKLFF	TGTGCCTGGAGTGTAACGAGGGGGCGTTCGGAAGAAAAACTGTTTTTT
TRBV30	TRBJ2-3	NA	NA	CAWSVYVSTDTQYF	TGTGCCTGGAGTGTATACGTCAGCACAGATACGCAGTATTTT
TRBV14	TRBJ2-7	NA	NA	CASSQDRGDNPNF	TGTGCCAGCAGCCAAGATCGGGGAGACAATCCGAACTTC
TRBV29-1	TRBJ1-5	NA	once	CSVSDRGGQPQHF	TGCAGCGTGAGCGACCGGGGGGGTCAGCCCCAGCATTTT
TRBV2	TRBJ1-3	NA	NA	CASRSSSGNTIYF	TGTGCCAGCAGGAGTAGCTCTGGAAACACCATATATTTT
TRBV25-1	TRBJ2-1	NA	NA	CASSYKETYNEQFF	TGTGCCAGCAGTTACAAGGAAACCTACAATGAGCAGTTCTTC
TRBV9	TRBJ2-3	NA	NA	CASSVTLRVDTQYF	TGTGCCAGCAGCGTGACCCTCCGTGTGGATACGCAGTATTTT
TRBV6-5	TRBJ2-2	NA	NA	CASSTGRSNTGELFF	TGTGCCAGCAGTACAGGGAGGAGTAACACCGGGGAGCTGTTTTTT
TRBV30	TRBJ1-2	NA	NA	CAWSGTNYGYTF	TGTGCCTGGAGCGGGACTAACTATGGCTACACCTTC
TRBV7-9	TRBJ1-1	NA	NA	CASSPQGFWRAFF	TGTGCCAGCAGTCCACAGGGTTTCTGGAGGGCTTTCTTT
TRBV18	TRBJ2-7	NA	NA	CASSPDREQYF	TGTGCCAGCTCACCGGACCGCGAGCAGTACTTC
TRBV4-1	TRBJ1-5	TRBD1	NA	CASSQDRDRGAQHF	TGCGCCAGCAGCCAAGATCGGGACAGGGGGGCCCAGCATTTT
TRBV9	TRBJ2-3	TRBD2	NA	CASSAKTSGRLADTQYF	TGTGCCAGCAGCGCGAAGACTAGCGGGAGGTTAGCAGATACGCAGTATTTT